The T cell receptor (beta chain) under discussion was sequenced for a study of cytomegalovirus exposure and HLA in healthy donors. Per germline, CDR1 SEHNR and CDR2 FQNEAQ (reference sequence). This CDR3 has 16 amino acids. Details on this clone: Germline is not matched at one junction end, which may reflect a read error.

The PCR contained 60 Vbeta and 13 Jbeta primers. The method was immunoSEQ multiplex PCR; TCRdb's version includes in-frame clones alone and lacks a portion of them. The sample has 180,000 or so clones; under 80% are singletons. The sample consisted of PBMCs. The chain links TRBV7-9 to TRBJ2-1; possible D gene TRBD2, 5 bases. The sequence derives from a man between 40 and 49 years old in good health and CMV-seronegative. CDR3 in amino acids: CSSSLVRAGSYNEQFF. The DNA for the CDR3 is TGTTCCAGCAGCTTAGTAAGGGCGGGCTCCTACAATGAGCAGTTCTTC.